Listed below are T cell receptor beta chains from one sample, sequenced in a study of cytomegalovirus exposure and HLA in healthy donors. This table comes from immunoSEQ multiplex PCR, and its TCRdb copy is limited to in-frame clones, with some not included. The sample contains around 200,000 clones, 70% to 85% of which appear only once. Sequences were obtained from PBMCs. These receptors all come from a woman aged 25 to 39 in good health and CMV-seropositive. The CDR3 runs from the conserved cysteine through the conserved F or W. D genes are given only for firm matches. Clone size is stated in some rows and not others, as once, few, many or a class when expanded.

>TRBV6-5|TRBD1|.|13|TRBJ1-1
TGTGCCAGCAGTTTTAAGGACAGGGTGAAAGCTTTCTTT
CASSFKDRVKAFF
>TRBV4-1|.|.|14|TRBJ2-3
TGCGCCAGCAGCCAACAGAGGGTGGTGGATACGCAGTATTTT
CASSQQRVVDTQYF
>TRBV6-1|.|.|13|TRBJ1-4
TGTGCCAGCAGGGCCACGGGGAGTGAAAAACTGTTTTTT
CASRATGSEKLFF
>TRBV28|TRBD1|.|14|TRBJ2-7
TGTGCCAGCAGCCCGGGACAGAGCTCCTACGAGCAGTACTTC
CASSPGQSSYEQYF
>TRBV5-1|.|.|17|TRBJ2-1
TGCGCCAGCAGCTTGGCTCGGGACGGGAGCTCCTACAATGAGCAGTTCTTC
CASSLARDGSSYNEQFF
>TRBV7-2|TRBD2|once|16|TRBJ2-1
TGTGCCAGCAGCTCCCGGACTAGCGGGGAATACAATGAGCAGTTCTTC
CASSSRTSGEYNEQFF
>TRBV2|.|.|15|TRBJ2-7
TGTGCCAGCAGGGACCGGGACACCCGCTCCTACGAGCAGTACTTC
CASRDRDTRSYEQYF
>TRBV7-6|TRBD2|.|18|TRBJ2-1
TGTGCCAGCAGCTTACCCCCACGGACTAGCGGGAGCCACAATGAGCAGTTCTTC
CASSLPPRTSGSHNEQFF
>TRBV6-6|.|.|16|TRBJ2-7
TGTGCCAGCAGACACCAGGACAGTTTGGCCCCGTACGAGCAGTACTTC
CASRHQDSLAPYEQYF
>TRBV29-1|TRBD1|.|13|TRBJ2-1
TGCAGCGTCCTGGACAGGGAGCCCAATGAGCAGTTCTTC
CSVLDREPNEQFF
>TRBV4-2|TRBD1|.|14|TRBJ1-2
TGTGCCAGCAGCCAAGGACAGGGGGGCTATGGCTACACCTTC
CASSQGQGGYGYTF
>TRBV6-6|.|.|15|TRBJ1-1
TGTGCCAGCAGTTACTCTACAGGGTTGGCCACTGAAGCTTTCTTT
CASSYSTGLATEAFF
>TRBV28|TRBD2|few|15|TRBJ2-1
TGTGCCAGCAGTTCTACTAGCGGCCCCTACAATGAGCAGTTCTTC
CASSSTSGPYNEQFF
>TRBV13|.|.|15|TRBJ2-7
TGTGCCAGCAGCTTCGCAGGTTCCTCAAACTACGAGCAGTACTTC
CASSFAGSSNYEQYF
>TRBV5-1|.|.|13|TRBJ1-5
TGCGCCAGCAGCTTGGCCGGGAATCAGCCCCAGCATTTT
CASSLAGNQPQHF
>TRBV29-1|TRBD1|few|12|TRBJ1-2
TGCAGCGTAGGACAGGGAGAATATGGCTACACCTTC
CSVGQGEYGYTF
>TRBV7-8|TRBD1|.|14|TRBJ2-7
TGTGCCAGCAGCTCCCGGGACAGCTTCTACGAGCAGTACTTC
CASSSRDSFYEQYF
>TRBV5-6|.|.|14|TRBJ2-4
TGTGCCAGCAGCTTGGCCCCCCTCAGGGACATTCAGTACTTC
CASSLAPLRDIQYF
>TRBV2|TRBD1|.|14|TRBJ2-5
TGTGCCAGCAGGGACAGGGGCGGCCAAGAGGCCCAGTACTTC
CASRDRGGQEAQYF
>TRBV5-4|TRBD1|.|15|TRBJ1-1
TGTGCCAGCAACGACAGGGGCCCGGGGAACACTGAAGCTTTCTTT
CASNDRGPGNTEAFF
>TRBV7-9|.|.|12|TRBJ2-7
TGTGCCAGCAGCTCCTACGTGTACGAGCAGTACTTC
CASSSYVYEQYF
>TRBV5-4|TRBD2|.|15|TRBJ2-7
TGTGCCAGCAGCTTGGGGACTAGCGGAGTCTACGAGCAGTACTTC
CASSLGTSGVYEQYF
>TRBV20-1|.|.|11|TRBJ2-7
TGCAGTGCTCGGGGTTTCTACGAGCAGTACTTC
CSARGFYEQYF
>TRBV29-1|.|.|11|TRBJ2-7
TGCAGCGTTGAAGGGCTTTACGAGCAGTACTTC
CSVEGLYEQYF
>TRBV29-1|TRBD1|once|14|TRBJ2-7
TGCAGCGTGGAGGGGGGACAGGGGACCTACGAGCAGTACTTC
CSVEGGQGTYEQYF
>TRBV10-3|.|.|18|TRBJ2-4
TGTGCCATCAGTGGAGGACACGGGGAGGCACTAAACAAAAACATTCAGTACTTC
CAISGGHGEALNKNIQYF
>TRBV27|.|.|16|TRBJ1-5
TGTGCCAGCAGATTCCAGGGAACGAATAGCAATCAGCCCCAGCATTTT
CASRFQGTNSNQPQHF
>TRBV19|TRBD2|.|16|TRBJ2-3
TGTGCCAGTAGTATAGATGGAAGCGGGAACCCAGATACGCAGTATTTT
CASSIDGSGNPDTQYF
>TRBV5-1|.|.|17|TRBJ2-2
TGCGCCAGCAGCTTGGCCCCGCCCGGGGTGAACACCGGGGAGCTGTTTTTT
CASSLAPPGVNTGELFF
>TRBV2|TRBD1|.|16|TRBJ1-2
TGTGCCAGCAGTACAGGGGCACCCTTTCCCAACTATGGCTACACCTTC
CASSTGAPFPNYGYTF
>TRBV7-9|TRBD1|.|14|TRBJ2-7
TGTGCCAGCAGCTACCGGGACAGGATCCACGAGCAGTACTTC
CASSYRDRIHEQYF
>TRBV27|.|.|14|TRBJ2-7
TGTGCCAGCAGTTTACGTCAGGGTGTATCAGTCCCGTACTTC
CASSLRQGVSVPYF
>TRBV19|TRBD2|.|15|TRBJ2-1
TGTGCCAGTAGTCCCGCCAGCGGGAGGGGTAATGAGCAGTTCTTC
CASSPASGRGNEQFF
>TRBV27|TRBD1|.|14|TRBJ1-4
TGTGCCAGCACCCGGACAGGGATGGGCGAAAAACTGTTTTTT
CASTRTGMGEKLFF
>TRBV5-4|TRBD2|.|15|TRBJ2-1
TGTGCCAGCAGCCCGGGACTAGCGGGTGGCAATGAGCAGTTCTTC
CASSPGLAGGNEQFF
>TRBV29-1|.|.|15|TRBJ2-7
TGCAGCGTTGAAGAAGATAGCGAGTGGTCCTACGAGCAGTACTTC
CSVEEDSEWSYEQYF
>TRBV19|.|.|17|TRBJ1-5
TGTGCCACCCGCCCTTCTGACAGGCGGTGGGTCAATCAGCCCCAGCATTTT
CATRPSDRRWVNQPQHF
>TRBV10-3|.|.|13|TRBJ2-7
TGTGCCATCAGTGAGTCTCCGTCCTACGAGCAGTACTTC
CAISESPSYEQYF
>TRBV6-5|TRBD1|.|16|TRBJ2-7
TGTGCCAGCAGGTACCTCGCAGGGGGAAAGTTCGACGAGCAGTACTTC
CASRYLAGGKFDEQYF
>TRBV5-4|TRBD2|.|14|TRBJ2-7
TGTGCCAGCAGCCCACAGCGGGGGGGGTACGAGCAGTACTTC
CASSPQRGGYEQYF
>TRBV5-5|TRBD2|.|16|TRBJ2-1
TGTGCCAGCAGCTACCGACTAGCGGAACCTTACAATGAGCAGTTCTTC
CASSYRLAEPYNEQFF
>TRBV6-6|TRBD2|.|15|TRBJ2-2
TGTGCCAGCAGACTAGCGGAAATGAACACCGGGGAGCTGTTTTTT
CASRLAEMNTGELFF
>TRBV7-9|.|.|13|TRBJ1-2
TGTGCCAGCAGCCTCGGGACTCGCCATGGCTACACCTTC
CASSLGTRHGYTF
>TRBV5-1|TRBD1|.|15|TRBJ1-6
TGCGCCAGCAGCCTCGGACAGGGTGGCTATTCACCCCTCCACTTT
CASSLGQGGYSPLHF
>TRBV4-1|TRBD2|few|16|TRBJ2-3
TGCGCCAGCAGCCAACAAACTAGCGGGAGAACAGATACGCAGTATTTT
CASSQQTSGRTDTQYF
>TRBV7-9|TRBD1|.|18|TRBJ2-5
TGTGCCAGCAGCTTAAGGCCCCGTCCAGGGGGCGAGAAGGAGACCCAGTACTTC
CASSLRPRPGGEKETQYF
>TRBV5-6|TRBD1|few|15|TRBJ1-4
TGTGCCAGCAGCCAGGGGACAGGGGGCTATGAAAAACTGTTTTTT
CASSQGTGGYEKLFF
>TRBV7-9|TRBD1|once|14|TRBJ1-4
TGTGCCAGCAGCTTAAGGACAGGCAATGAAAAACTGTTTTTT
CASSLRTGNEKLFF
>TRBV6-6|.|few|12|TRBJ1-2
TGTGCCAGCAGTGGACAGACCTATGGCTACACCTTC
CASSGQTYGYTF
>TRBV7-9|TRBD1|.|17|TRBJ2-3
TGTGCCAGCAGCTTAGTTTCCGGGACAGACTACACAGATACGCAGTATTTT
CASSLVSGTDYTDTQYF
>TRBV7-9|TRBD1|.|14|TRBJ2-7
TGTGCCAGCAGCTTCGACAGGGAGAACGACGAGCAGTACTTC
CASSFDRENDEQYF
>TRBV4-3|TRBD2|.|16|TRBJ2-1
TGCGCCAGCAGCCCCCTGGGGGGGTCATCCTACAATGAGCAGTTCTTC
CASSPLGGSSYNEQFF
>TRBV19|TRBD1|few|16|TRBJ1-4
TGTGCCAGTAGGAACCGGGACAGGGGGACTGATGAAAAACTGTTTTTT
CASRNRDRGTDEKLFF
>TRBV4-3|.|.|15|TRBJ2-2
TGCGCCAGCAGCCTGGGTTCCCAGGGAACCGGGGAGCTGTTTTTT
CASSLGSQGTGELFF
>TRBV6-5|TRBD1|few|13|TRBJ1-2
TGTGCCAGCAGTTACGAGGGGGCGCGTGGCTACACCTTC
CASSYEGARGYTF
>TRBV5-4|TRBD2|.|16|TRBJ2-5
TGTGCCAGCAGCCCAGGGACTAGCGGGATCCAAGAGACCCAGTACTTC
CASSPGTSGIQETQYF
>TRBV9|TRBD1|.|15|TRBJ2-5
TGTGCCAGCAGCGCCCGGGACAGGACCCAAGAGACCCAGTACTTC
CASSARDRTQETQYF
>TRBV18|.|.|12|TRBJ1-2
TGTGCCAGCTCAGGAGGTCACTATGGCTACACCTTC
CASSGGHYGYTF
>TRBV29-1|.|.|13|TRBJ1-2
TGCAGCGTTGGGAGGAGGGGAGACTATGGCTACACCTTC
CSVGRRGDYGYTF